Included here is one TCR beta chain sequence, with context. This CDR3 is 14 amino acids long. The V gene's germline CDR1 is SGHRS and CDR2 YFSETQ. V shed 3 bases, J shed 5 bases, and the junction held 7 bases outside the gene matches. This entry belongs to a study of technical replicates of blood from a handful of donors. Generated by immunoSEQ multiplex PCR, the TCRdb table keeps only in-frame clones and is missing some. The data contain about 85,000 clones, about 95% of them singletons. The clonotype comes from a human donor in good health. The chain carries TRBV5-1 and TRBJ2-5; 7 bases line up with TRBD1. The sequenced material came from T cells isolated from PBMCs. The CDR3 region has the DNA TGCGCCAGCAGCTCGCAGGGGGTGAGGGAGACCCAGTACTTC. Translating gives CASSSQGVRETQYF. The full variable domain, with the rest looked up from reference TRBV5-1 and TRBJ2-5, is KAGVTQTPRYLIKTRGQQVTLSCSPISGHRSVSWYQQTPGQGLQFLFEYFSETQRNKGNFPGRFSGRQFSNSRSEMNVSTLELGDSALYLCASSSQGVRETQYFGPGTRLLVL.